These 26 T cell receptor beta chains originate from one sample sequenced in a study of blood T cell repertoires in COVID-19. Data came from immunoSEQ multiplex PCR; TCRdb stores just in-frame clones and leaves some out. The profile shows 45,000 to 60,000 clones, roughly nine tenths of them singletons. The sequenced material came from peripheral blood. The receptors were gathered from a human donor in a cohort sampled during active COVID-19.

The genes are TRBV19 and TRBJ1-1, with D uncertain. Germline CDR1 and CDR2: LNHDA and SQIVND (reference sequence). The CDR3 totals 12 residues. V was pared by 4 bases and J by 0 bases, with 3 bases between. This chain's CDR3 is CASSTLNTEAFF. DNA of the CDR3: TGTGCCAGTAGTACTTTGAACACTGAAGCTTTCTTT. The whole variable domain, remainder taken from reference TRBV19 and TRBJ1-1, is DGGITQSPKYLFRKEGQNVTLSCEQNLNHDAMYWYRQDPGQGLRLIYYSQIVNDFQKGDIAEGYSVSREKKESFPLTVTSAQKNPTAFYLCASSTLNTEAFFGQGTRLTVV.

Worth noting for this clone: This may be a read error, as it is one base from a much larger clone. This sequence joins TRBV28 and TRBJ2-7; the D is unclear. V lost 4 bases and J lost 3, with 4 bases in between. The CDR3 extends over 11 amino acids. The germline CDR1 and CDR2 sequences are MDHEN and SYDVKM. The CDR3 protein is CASSSYYEQYF. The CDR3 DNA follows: TGTGCCAGCAGTTCTTACTACGAGCAGTACTTC.

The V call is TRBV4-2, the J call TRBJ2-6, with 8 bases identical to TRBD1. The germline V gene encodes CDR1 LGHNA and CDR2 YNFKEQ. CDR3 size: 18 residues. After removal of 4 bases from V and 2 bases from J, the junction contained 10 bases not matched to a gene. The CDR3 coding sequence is TGTGCCAGCAGCCCCCCCGGGCAGGGGGCAACTGGGGCCAACGTCCTGACTTTC. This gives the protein CASSPPGQGATGANVLTF.

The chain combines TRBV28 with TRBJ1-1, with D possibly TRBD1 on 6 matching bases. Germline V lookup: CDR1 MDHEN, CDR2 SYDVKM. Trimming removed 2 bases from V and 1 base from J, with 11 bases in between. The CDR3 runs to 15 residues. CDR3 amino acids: CASSLDTGQNTEAFF. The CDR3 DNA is TGTGCCAGCAGTTTAGACACGGGACAGAACACTGAAGCTTTCTTT.

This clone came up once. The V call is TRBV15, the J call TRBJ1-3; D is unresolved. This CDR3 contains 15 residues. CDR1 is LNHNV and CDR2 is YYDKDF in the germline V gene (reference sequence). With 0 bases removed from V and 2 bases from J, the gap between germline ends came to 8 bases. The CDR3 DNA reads TGTGCCACCAGCAGAGATTCCCGGGCTGGAAACACCATATATTTT. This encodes CATSRDSRAGNTIYF.

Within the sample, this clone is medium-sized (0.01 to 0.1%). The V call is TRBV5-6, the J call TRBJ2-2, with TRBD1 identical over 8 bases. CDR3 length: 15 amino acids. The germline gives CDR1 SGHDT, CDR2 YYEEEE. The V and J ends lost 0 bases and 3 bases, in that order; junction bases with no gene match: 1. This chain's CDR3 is CASSLVQGDTGELFF. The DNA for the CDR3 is TGTGCCAGCAGCTTGGTACAGGGGGACACCGGGGAGCTGTTTTTT.

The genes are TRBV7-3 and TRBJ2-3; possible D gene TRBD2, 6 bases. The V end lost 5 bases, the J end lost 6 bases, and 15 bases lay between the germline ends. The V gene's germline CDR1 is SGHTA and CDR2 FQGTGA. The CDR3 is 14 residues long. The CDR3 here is CASSIGTPTDTQYF. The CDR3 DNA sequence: TGTGCCAGCAGCATCGGGACTCCCACGGATACGCAGTATTTT.

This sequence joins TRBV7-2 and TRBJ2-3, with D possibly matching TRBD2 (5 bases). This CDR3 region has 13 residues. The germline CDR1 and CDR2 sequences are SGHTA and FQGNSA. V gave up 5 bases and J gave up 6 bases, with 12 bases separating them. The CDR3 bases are TGTGCCAGCAGCATGAGCGGCTTCGATACGCAGTATTTT. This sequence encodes CASSMSGFDTQYF.

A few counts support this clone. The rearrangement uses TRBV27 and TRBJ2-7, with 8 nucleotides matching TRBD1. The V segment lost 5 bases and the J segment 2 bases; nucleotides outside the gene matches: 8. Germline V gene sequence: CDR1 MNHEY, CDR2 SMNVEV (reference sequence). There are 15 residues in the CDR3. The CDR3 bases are TGTGCCAGCAGTGACACAGGGGGATTCCCCTACGAGCAGTACTTC. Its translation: CASSDTGGFPYEQYF.

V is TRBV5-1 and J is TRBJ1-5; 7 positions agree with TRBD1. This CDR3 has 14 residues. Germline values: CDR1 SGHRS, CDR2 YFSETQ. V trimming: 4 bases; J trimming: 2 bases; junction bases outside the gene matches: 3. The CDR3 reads CASSPGQGNQPQHF. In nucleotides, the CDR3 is TGCGCCAGCAGCCCAGGACAGGGCAATCAGCCCCAGCATTTT.

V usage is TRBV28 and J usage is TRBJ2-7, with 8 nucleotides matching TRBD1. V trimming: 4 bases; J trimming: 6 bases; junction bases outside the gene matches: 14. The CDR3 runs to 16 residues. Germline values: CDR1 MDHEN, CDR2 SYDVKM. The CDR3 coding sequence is TGTGCCAGCAGTTCAGTCTCCCCGGACAGGGTTGGCGAGCAGTACTTC. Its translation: CASSSVSPDRVGEQYF.

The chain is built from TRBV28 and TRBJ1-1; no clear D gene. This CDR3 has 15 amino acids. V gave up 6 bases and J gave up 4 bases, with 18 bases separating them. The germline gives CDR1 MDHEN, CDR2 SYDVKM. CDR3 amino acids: CASSSSGGRGTEAFF. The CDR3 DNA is TGTGCCAGCAGCTCCTCGGGAGGTCGAGGCACTGAAGCTTTCTTT. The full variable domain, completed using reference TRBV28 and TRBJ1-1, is DVKVTQSSRYLVKRTGEKVFLECVQDMDHENMFWYRQDPGLGLRLIYFSYDVKMKEKGDIPEGYSVSREKKERFSLILESASTNQTSMYLCASSSSGGRGTEAFFGQGTRLTVV.

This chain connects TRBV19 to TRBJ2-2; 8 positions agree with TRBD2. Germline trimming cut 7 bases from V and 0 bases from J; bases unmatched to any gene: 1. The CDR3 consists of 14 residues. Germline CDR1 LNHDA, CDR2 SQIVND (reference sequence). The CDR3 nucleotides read TGTGCCAGTACGGGACTAGCGAACACCGGGGAGCTGTTTTTT. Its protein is CASTGLANTGELFF.

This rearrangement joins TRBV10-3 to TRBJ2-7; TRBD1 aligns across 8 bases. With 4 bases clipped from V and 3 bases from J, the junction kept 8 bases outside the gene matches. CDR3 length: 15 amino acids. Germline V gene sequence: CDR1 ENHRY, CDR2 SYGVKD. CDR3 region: CAISGGDRSDYEQYF. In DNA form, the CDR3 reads TGTGCCATCAGTGGGGGGGACAGGAGCGACTACGAGCAGTACTTC.

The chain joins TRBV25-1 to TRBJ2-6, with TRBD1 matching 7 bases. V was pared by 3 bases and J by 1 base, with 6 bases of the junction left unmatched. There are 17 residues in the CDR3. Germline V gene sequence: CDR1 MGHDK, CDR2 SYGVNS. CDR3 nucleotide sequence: TGTGCCAGCAGTGAGGATGACAGGGCATCTGGGGCCAACGTCCTGACTTTC. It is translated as CASSEDDRASGANVLTF.

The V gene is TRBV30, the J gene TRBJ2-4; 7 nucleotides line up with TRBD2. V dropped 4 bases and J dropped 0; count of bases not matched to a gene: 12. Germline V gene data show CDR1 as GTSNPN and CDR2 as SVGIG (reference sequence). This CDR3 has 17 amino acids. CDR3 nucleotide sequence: TGTGCCTGGAATACTAGCGCCTTTCAGATAGCCAAAAACATTCAGTACTTC. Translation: CAWNTSAFQIAKNIQYF.

Here the CDR3 reads CASSERGNRRGEQYF. Written as DNA, the CDR3 is TGCGCCAGCAGTGAACGGGGGAACCGCCGGGGGGAGCAGTACTTC. The J gene is TRBJ2-7, the V gene TRBV10-2, with D maybe TRBD2 (6 bases). The CDR3 totals 15 residues. The ends were cut back, 3 bases at V and 7 bases at J, with 19 bases in the middle. The germline gives CDR1 WSHSY, CDR2 SAAADI.

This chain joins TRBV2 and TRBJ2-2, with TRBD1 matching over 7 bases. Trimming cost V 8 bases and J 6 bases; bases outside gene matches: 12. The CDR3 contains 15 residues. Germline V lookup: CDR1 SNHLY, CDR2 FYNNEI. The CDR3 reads CASQSRDRWPGELFF. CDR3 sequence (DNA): TGTGCCAGCCAATCCCGGGACAGATGGCCCGGGGAGCTGTTTTTT.

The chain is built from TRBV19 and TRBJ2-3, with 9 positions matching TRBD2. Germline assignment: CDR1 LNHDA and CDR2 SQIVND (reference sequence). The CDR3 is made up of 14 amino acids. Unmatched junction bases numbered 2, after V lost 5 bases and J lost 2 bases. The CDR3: CASSRLAVTDTQYF. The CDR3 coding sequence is TGTGCCAGTAGTCGACTAGCGGTCACAGATACGCAGTATTTT.

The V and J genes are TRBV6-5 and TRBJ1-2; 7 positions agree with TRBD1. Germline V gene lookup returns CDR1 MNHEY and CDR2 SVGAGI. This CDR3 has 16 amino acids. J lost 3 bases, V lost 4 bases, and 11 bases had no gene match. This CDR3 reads CASSSRTGGVHYGYTF. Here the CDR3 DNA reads TGTGCCAGCAGTTCGCGGACAGGAGGGGTGCACTATGGCTACACCTTC.

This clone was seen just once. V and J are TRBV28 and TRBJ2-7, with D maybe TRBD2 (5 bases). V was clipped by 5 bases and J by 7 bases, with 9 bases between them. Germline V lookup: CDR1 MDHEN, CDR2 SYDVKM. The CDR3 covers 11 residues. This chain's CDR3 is CASSPRREQYF. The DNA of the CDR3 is TGTGCCAGCAGTCCTAGGAGGGAGCAGTACTTC.

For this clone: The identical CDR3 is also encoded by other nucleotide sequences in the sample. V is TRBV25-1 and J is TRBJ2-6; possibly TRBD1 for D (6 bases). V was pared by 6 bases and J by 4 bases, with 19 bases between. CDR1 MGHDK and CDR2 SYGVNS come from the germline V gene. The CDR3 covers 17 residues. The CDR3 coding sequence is TGTGCCAGCAGCAACGAGGGGGTTTGGGCGGGGGCCAACGTCCTGACTTTC. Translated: CASSNEGVWAGANVLTF.

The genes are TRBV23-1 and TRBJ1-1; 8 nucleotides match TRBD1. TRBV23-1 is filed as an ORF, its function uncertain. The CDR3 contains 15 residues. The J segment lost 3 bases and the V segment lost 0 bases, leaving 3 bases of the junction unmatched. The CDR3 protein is CASSQSQGAHTEAFF. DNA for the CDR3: TGCGCCAGCAGTCAATCCCAGGGGGCGCACACTGAAGCTTTCTTT.

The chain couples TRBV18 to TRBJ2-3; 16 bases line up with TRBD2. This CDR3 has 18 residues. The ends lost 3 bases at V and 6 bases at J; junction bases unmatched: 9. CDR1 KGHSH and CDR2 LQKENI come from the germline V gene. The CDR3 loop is CASSPPGLAGGRSDTQYF. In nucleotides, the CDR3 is TGTGCCAGCTCACCGCCGGGACTAGCGGGGGGGCGCTCCGATACGCAGTATTTT.

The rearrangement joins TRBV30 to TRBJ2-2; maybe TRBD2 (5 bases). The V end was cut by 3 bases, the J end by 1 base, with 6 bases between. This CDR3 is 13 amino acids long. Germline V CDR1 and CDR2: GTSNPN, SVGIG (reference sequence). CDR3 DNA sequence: TGTGCCTGGAGCCGGGGGAACACCGGGGAGCTGTTTTTT. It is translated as CAWSRGNTGELFF. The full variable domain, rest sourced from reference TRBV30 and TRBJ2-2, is SQTIHQWPATLVQPVGSPLSLECTVEGTSNPNLYWYRQAAGRGLQLLFYSVGIGQISSEVPQNLSASRPQDRQFILSSKKLLLSDSGFYLCAWSRGNTGELFFGEGSRLTVL.

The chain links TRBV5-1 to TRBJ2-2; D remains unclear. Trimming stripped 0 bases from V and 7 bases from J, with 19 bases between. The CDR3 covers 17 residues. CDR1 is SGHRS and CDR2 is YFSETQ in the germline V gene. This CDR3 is CASSLGAGLSQGGELFF. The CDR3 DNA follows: TGCGCCAGCAGCTTGGGTGCCGGGTTAAGCCAAGGCGGGGAGCTGTTTTTT.